This is a list of T cell receptor beta chains from one sample in a study of T-cell reconstitution after alpha-beta-depleted transplantation in children. TCRdb processed the PCR reads anew with MiXCR; each CDR3 protein has one entry. Of approximately 500,000 distinct CDR3 sequences in the sample, more than 20% were seen once. The input for sequencing was PBMCs, taken before TCRalphabeta/CD19-depleted stem cell transplant. The receptor source for this set is a boy younger than two with Wiskott-Aldrich syndrome, due to receive a stem cell transplant. Both conserved end residues are part of each CDR3. The D gene is left open where the match is weak. Where a row states a size, it is once, few, many or the class of an expanded clone; other rows omit it.

V	J	D	size	CDR3
TRBV19	TRBJ1-1	NA	NA	CASNPGLNTEAFF
TRBV5-1	TRBJ2-1	NA	few	CASSLARGDDEQFF
TRBV6-5	TRBJ2-2	NA	few	CASSYSSLGPTGELFF
TRBV7-3	TRBJ2-1	TRBD1	few	CASSLSLPGTGAFRDPRNEQFF
TRBV5-1	TRBJ2-1	TRBD2	NA	CASSTPGLGTNEQFF
TRBV6-1	TRBJ1-5	NA	NA	CASSKTRGSNQPQHF
TRBV5-1	TRBJ2-3	NA	few	CASSRGRISSYTQYF
TRBV20-1	TRBJ2-5	NA	NA	CSARWDIQETQYF
TRBV2	TRBJ1-4	NA	few	CASSESPWDEKLFF
TRBV20-1	TRBJ2-2	TRBD2	few	CSARSLGSGRTNTGELFF
TRBV5-1	TRBJ2-2	NA	few	CASSLGPELAGTGELFF
TRBV7-9	TRBJ2-7	NA	NA	CASSLQTPRPHSYEQYF
TRBV30	TRBJ2-5	NA	few	CAWSGGLQETQYF
TRBV12-3/TRBV12-4	TRBJ2-3	TRBD2	NA	CASRQSLLAEDGDTQYF
TRBV7-3	TRBJ2-2	NA	many	CASSFSRESGELFF
TRBV5-1	TRBJ2-2	NA	few	CASSLARTNTGELFF
TRBV20-1	TRBJ2-7	NA	NA	CSASFRDHEQYF
TRBV7-9	TRBJ2-1	TRBD1	few	CASSPSWGQGGEQFF
TRBV15	TRBJ1-1	NA	few	CATSTVGNTEAFF
TRBV2	TRBJ2-5	NA	NA	CASSVFSPETQYF
TRBV20-1	TRBJ2-1	TRBD2	few	CSARDPGLAGAYNEQFF
TRBV12-3/TRBV12-4	TRBJ1-5	TRBD1	few	CASSRLQGANPNQPQHF
TRBV29-1	TRBJ2-5	TRBD1	NA	CSAIDRAQETQYF
TRBV9	TRBJ1-5	NA	few	CASSHEQGVQPQHF
TRBV12-3/TRBV12-4	TRBJ2-1	NA	few	CASSPSGIGQSYNEQFF
TRBV28	TRBJ2-1	NA	few	CASSFPVPKSGRSYNEQFF
TRBV5-5	TRBJ2-7	NA	NA	CASSLTGEFYEQYF
TRBV6-1	TRBJ1-1	NA	NA	CASSVRSTEAFF
TRBV2	TRBJ2-7	TRBD1	NA	CASSAIDRGRNEQYF
TRBV10-3	TRBJ2-1	NA	NA	CAISEGAGFFF
TRBV27	TRBJ2-1	NA	NA	CASSRTTGDQYEQFF
TRBV5-1	TRBJ1-4	NA	few	CASRWGPTNEKLFF
TRBV5-1	TRBJ1-5	NA	NA	CASSPGHGEEHF
TRBV15	TRBJ2-3	NA	NA	CATSREGRVTDTQYF
TRBV5-1	TRBJ2-7	TRBD2	few	CASSGGTSGSLYYEQYF
TRBV12-3/TRBV12-4	TRBJ2-7	NA	NA	CASSLALGPEQYF
TRBV5-6	TRBJ2-2	TRBD2	NA	CASRERGLAGTGELFF
TRBV20-1	TRBJ1-6	TRBD1	NA	CSATPGQGNNSPLHF
TRBV5-1	TRBJ2-2	NA	NA	CASSTTGTHTGELFF
TRBV20-1	TRBJ2-2	TRBD2	few	CSASSVLAGAGELFF
TRBV5-1	TRBJ2-1	TRBD2	NA	CASSRLAGGVNHEQFF
TRBV20-1	TRBJ1-5	NA	NA	CSARGGGGIGNQPQHF
TRBV11-2	TRBJ1-2	TRBD1	few	CASSLSPGQGAGGYTF
TRBV20-1	TRBJ2-1	NA	NA	CSSTAPLGYNEQFF
TRBV5-1	TRBJ2-3	NA	NA	CASSFRTAPDTQYF
TRBV9	TRBJ2-5	TRBD2	NA	CASTGGLAVRAQETQYF
TRBV5-1	TRBJ2-7	NA	NA	CASSLARGVYEQYF
TRBV11-1	TRBJ2-7	NA	few	CASSLDRHSYEQYF
TRBV10-3	TRBJ2-1	TRBD2	few	CAIRGLAGGSSSYNEQFF
TRBV28	TRBJ1-1	NA	few	CASSQQNTEAFF
TRBV18	TRBJ1-1	NA	NA	CASSPRRDGNTEAFF
TRBV5-1	TRBJ2-1	TRBD1	few	CASSPMGTGSYNEQFF
TRBV5-1	TRBJ2-1	NA	few	CASSLRILVGGGNEQFF
TRBV6-5	TRBJ2-5	NA	NA	CASSYSQGEETQYF
TRBV5-1	TRBJ2-1	NA	once	CASSLATRGRDEQFF